A single sample is the source of the 3 T cell receptor beta chains below, sequenced in a study of T cell responses to AZD1222 COVID-19 vaccine. Profiled with immunoSEQ multiplex PCR; TCRdb holds only in-frame clones, not every one. The table lists 100,000 to 150,000 clones, about 91% of them singletons. Source: peripheral blood, taken on day 0 of AZD1222 vaccination. The receptors here all came from an adult in good health.

The chain combines TRBV6-5 with TRBJ2-7, with a tentative D call TRBD1 (6 bases). V dropped 7 bases and J dropped 3 bases, with 13 bases sitting between them. The germline gives CDR1 MNHEY, CDR2 SVGAGI. The CDR3 runs 13 residues. In DNA, the CDR3 is TGTGCCAGCAAAATGAGGACAGACTACGAGCAGTACTTC. This translates into CASKMRTDYEQYF.

This chain joins TRBV11-2 and TRBJ2-7; D assignment may be TRBD1 or TRBD2 (6 bases each). With 7 bases removed from V and 11 bases from J, the gap between germline ends came to 24 bases. Germline CDR1 SGHAT, CDR2 FQNNGV. CDR3 length: 14 amino acids. CDR3 sequence (DNA): TGTGCCAGCACCCGGTCTAACTATGGGGGCGGGGAGTACTTC. Residues: CASTRSNYGGGEYF.

The J gene is TRBJ1-3, the V gene TRBV5-1, with D unclear. Per the germline V gene, CDR1 is SGHRS and CDR2 is YFSETQ. Trimming shortened V by 4 bases and J by 0 bases, and 8 bases separated the two germline ends. This CDR3 has 14 amino acids. Written as DNA, the CDR3 is TGCGCCAGCAGCGACGGAGTCTCTGGAAACACCATATATTTT. It codes for CASSDGVSGNTIYF. The entire variable domain, with the rest obtained from reference TRBV5-1 and TRBJ1-3, is as follows: KAGVTQTPRYLIKTRGQQVTLSCSPISGHRSVSWYQQTPGQGLQFLFEYFSETQRNKGNFPGRFSGRQFSNSRSEMNVSTLELGDSALYLCASSDGVSGNTIYFGEGSWLTVV.